The table lists the clone carrying this TCR beta chain with a count of one. Germline V gives CDR1 LNHDA, CDR2 SQIVND (reference sequence). The CDR3 extends over 15 amino acids. Trimming cost V 1 base and J 6 bases, with 16 bases left between them. The record originates from a study of T cell changes during pregnancy in multiple sclerosis. The assay was immunoSEQ multiplex PCR, and TCRdb's table has in-frame clones only and misses some. The sample shows about 29,000 clones, 89% of them seen only once. The receptor comes from a female donor with multiple sclerosis, enrolled in a pregnancy study. This specimen consisted of CD8+ T cells from peripheral blood mononuclear cells, obtained after pregnancy. The chain has TRBV19 and TRBJ2-7, with TRBD1 as a possible D gene (5 bases). This CDR3 is CASSIVTGHQGEQYF. In nucleotides, the CDR3 is TGTGCCAGTAGTATAGTAACAGGACATCAGGGCGAGCAGTACTTC.